The sequence of this T cell receptor (beta chain) was determined in a study of cytomegalovirus exposure and HLA in healthy donors (dated by TCRdb to 2016 to 2017). Study-wide context: In an earlier analysis of some 550 of the donors, 276 Gb of sequence data and just under 120 million unique TCR beta sequences from about 179 million T cells were reported. HLA typing covered class I and class II loci at four-digit resolution. To study patterns of TCR occurrence, a later analysis re-analyzed previously published TCR beta repertoires from several hundred donors and added high-resolution HLA genotyping. An early release covering more than 500 HLA-typed donors comprised roughly 300 gigabases of sequencing data and around 80 million unique TCR sequences. To predict cytomegalovirus infection status, the study brought together high-throughput TCR immunosequencing, statistical association of individual TCRs with disease status, and machine learning. Roughly five DR-DQ haplotypes were treated as single units for association and clustering because of strong linkage in the cohort. The study profiled the T cell repertoires of more than 500 subjects by immunosequencing and related them to cytomegalovirus serostatus. All discovery cohort repertoires had been generated using a single sequencing platform. The genetic ancestry cluster associated with self-reported Caucasian donors included 81% of the approximately 430 genotyped donors. The study was designed to test whether signatures of past pathogen exposure could be identified by cataloging public T cell receptors. On average, roughly 240,000 unique TCR beta nucleotide sequences were sequenced per donor among some 430 genotyped donors of the cohort, with 15% to 20% of those sequences being non-productive. Rather than drawing on any new phenotypic data, the later analysis identified candidate immune exposures from TCR beta sequences and the way those sequences occurred across donors. The number of donors typed differed by locus, with roughly 620-640 for A, B, C, DRB1 and DQB1, roughly 520 for DQA1, 606 for DPA1, and some 440 for DPB1. An earlier analysis of approximately 580 of the donors used high-throughput TCR beta sequencing to judge whether each TCR beta V gene segment behaved as functional or pseudogenic. Donor age, sex, ethnicity and CMV serostatus were collected together with the repertoire data. Along with the approximately 670-subject first cohort, a separate validation cohort of over a hundred different subjects was used. In a later genetic analysis, genome-wide SNP genotypes for 398 of the 666 donors were used, and that subset was treated as a discovery cohort. The paper's findings and limits, for the study overall: According to a later genetic analysis, donors in an Asian-associated ancestry cluster had fewer N-insertions in productive TCRs than the approximately 710-donor mean. Three of the identified cytomegalovirus-associated TCR beta chains were confirmed in vitro to be specific for cytomegalovirus antigens. The study gave a list of over 150 TCR beta chains associated with cytomegalovirus. According to a later analysis, TCR association rates differed among HLA loci, with DRB1 alleles showing the most associated TCRs and HLA-C alleles showing the fewest. According to a later analysis, parvovirus B19, influenza, CMV and Epstein-Barr virus appeared linked to several top co-occurrence clusters. In both the original and validation cohorts, the classifier was reported to diagnose cytomegalovirus status with high specificity and sensitivity. According to the authors, the approach could potentially be generalized to other disease states and immunological phenotypes. An earlier analysis of 587 of the donors showed that most TCR beta V segments appeared in productive rearrangements either about 87% or about 30% of the time, which broadly matched IMGT annotations. Roughly uniform sequencing depth across donors was assumed in presence/absence analyses, although this assumption may not hold. Most TCR sequences were seen in very few donors, while some public TCRs were found in many individuals. A further reported finding was that TCR beta sequences accurately predicted the HLA-A and HLA-B alleles for most subjects in the first cohort. Most CMV-associated TCR beta chains appeared to be HLA-restricted in a later analysis, and the HLA associations seemed to be driven largely by CMV exposure. Roughly 15 rarely observed V segments, including chromosome 9 orphons, were excluded from the earlier analysis of several hundred of the donors because counts were too low. The sequencing pipeline was judged likely to have produced a cluster of highly shared sequence variants as a technical artifact. Linkage disequilibrium might explain the correlated functional status among segregating V segments, but an unknown experimental factor could not be excluded. Immune exposure information for the cohort was limited to CMV serostatus. A later analysis found that HLA-associated TCR beta chains were more clonally expanded and had lower generation probabilities than equally common non-associated chains. When HLA alleles, especially DR and DQ, strongly co-occurred, attributing TCR associations to individual alleles was difficult. A later genetic analysis associated a missense DCLRE1C variant with V-gene and J-gene trimming of TCR beta chains, and an independent cohort replicated the association. The cohort was sequenced for TCR beta chains only, and without alpha or paired-chain data the features that could be detected were limited. A later analysis associated 15,000 to 20,000 TCR beta sequences with specific HLA alleles at a false discovery rate of 0.05. HLA typing was unavailable for some donors at each locus, so association tests used only the typed subset.

Preparation of the library involved the immunoSEQ multiplex PCR assay. For the multiplex PCR, a mixture combining 60 forward primers for TCR Vbeta segments and 13 reverse primers for TCR Jbeta segments was used. The CDR3 region of rearranged TCR beta genes was amplified from genomic DNA with a multiplex PCR assay. The Illumina HiSeq System was used to sequence the amplified TCR beta libraries as 87-base-pair reads. The original pipeline was this. In a later analysis, roughly 80 million unique TCR beta chains were counted across the approximately 640 repertoires, and roughly 11 million of these chains were shared by at least two donors. To remove PCR and sequencing errors, raw reads were error-corrected and collapsed into unique sequences using a nearest-neighbor algorithm that merged closely related sequences. To assign V, D and J gene segments, CDR3 sequences were aligned to IMGT reference sequences. For a sequence to be retained, a match of at least six nucleotides to both a V gene segment and a J gene segment was required. Rearrangements were classified as productive when the CDR3 lacked stop codons and remained in frame with V and J, and all other rearrangements were classified as non-productive. CDR3 was defined according to IMGT convention as the region running from the second conserved V-encoded cysteine to the conserved J-encoded phenylalanine. The earlier analysis of about 610 of the donors excluded sequences that lacked an unambiguous match to a single V gene segment. An earlier analysis of a few hundred of the donors called V segments functional above 56.7% productive rearrangements and segregating when the between-donor standard deviation exceeded 5%. A statistical classification framework was developed to diagnose cytomegalovirus status using the catalog of TCR beta chain sequences. V and J gene assignment, in a later analysis, came from comparing TCR nucleotide sequences with IMGT/GENE-DB human TR gene sequences. A later analysis assigned CDR3 sequences and most-parsimonious VDJ recombination scenarios with the TCRdist pipeline. In a later analysis, every TCR beta chain was defined by the combination of its CDR3 amino acid sequence and its V-gene family, and reads without a unique V-gene family were dropped. As a way to deal with suspected cross-contamination and a sequencing artifact, a later analysis dropped hundreds of nucleotide sequences that were highly shared and had low generation probability. In a later analysis, a clonal expansion index for each public chain was calculated from normalized within-repertoire ranks of inferred template counts. Generation probabilities in a later analysis came from a VDJ recombination model fitted to out-of-frame rearrangements, and those results were checked against IGoR. Hypergeometric tests were used in a later analysis to score TCR-TCR, TCR-HLA and TCR-CMV co-occurrence, with a repertoire-size bias correction applied to the TCR pairs. False discovery rates were estimated in a later analysis by permuting HLA or CMV assignments 20 times. In a later analysis, co-occurring TCRs were grouped with DBSCAN, and TCRdist sequence similarity was added when clustering was performed within HLA-allele-positive subsets. For co-occurrence clustering, repertoires with fewer than 30,000 or more than 120,000 public chains were excluded, along with five or six repertoires with anomalous nucleotide sharing. The source is immuneACCESS, and TCRdb retained only in-frame sequences with V and J called. Part of the clones is not carried over; for the studies checked, unresolved V genes explain less than half of this, and the remainder is unexplained. V, J and clone size reflect that table, while D and trimming were determined from the DNA. For this sample there are 150,000 to 250,000 clones; 75% to 85% appear just once. About 2% of the sample goes to the ten largest clones.

The cohort comprised around 700 healthy bone marrow donors. At the time of sampling, all cohort members were nominally healthy, though unrecorded immune exposures were likely present. The donor was CMV seronegative and was included in the group of a few hundred seronegative cohort members. Each donor provided a peripheral blood sample, and peripheral blood mononuclear cells were used for TCR beta sequencing. Genomic DNA extraction from the blood cell samples was performed with the Qiagen DNeasy Blood Extraction Kit. For this clone: Its recognized antigen is unknown. Per-base qualities were not stored, and no clone one base away is much larger.

The source of this sequence is a woman aged 45 to 65 in good health and CMV-seronegative. Source material: PBMCs.

The CDR3 in this case is CASTPISTDTQYF. The DNA is TGTGCCAGCACCCCAATTAGCACAGATACGCAGTATTTT. The rearranged chain carries TRBV7-9 and TRBJ2-3, with the D segment identity uncertain. V is clipped by 7 bases and J by 0 bases, and the sequence between their germline boundaries is 8 bases long. The cysteine opens and the phenylalanine closes a CDR3 of 13 amino acids. Only CDR3 DNA is held: 39 bases, read in frame from base 1. CDR1 SEHNR and CDR2 FQNEAQ were looked up in the germline V gene (reference sequence).